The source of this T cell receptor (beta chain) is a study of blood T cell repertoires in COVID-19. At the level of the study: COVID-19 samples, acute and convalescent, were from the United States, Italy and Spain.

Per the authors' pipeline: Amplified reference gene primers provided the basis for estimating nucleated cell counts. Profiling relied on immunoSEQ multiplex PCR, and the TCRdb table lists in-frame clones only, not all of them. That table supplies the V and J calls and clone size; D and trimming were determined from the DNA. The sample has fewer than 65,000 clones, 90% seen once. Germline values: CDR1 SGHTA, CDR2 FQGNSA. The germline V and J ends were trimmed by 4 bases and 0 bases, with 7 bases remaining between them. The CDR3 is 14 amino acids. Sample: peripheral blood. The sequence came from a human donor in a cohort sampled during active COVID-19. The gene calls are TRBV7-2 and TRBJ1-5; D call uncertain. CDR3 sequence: CASSSQNSNQPQHF. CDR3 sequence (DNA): TGTGCCAGCAGCTCGCAGAATAGCAATCAGCCCCAGCATTTT.